Each of the 30 T cell receptor beta chains below was sequenced from the same sample in a study of CD8+ T cells in alopecia areata. Following RNA extraction, reverse transcription yielded cDNA that acted as the sequencing template. Using immunoSEQ multiplex PCR, the repertoire was profiled, and TCRdb retains in-frame clones only, with some absent. The profile shows approximately 90,000 clones, approximately 70% of them singletons. Indicated treatment: oral pan-JAK inhibitor, 5-10 mg twice daily. This specimen consisted of CD8+ T cells sorted from blood, obtained at approximately week 42, from a patient treated with tofacitinib. Receptors were obtained from a human donor with alopecia areata.

The chain uses TRBV30 and TRBJ1-5; D is uncertain. The length of the CDR3 is 13 residues. V was trimmed by 2 bases and J by 0 bases, leaving 5 bases between them. CDR1 is GTSNPN and CDR2 is SVGIG in the germline V gene (reference sequence). The CDR3 coding sequence is TGTGCCTGGAGTACTGATAGCAATCAGCCCCAGCATTTT. It specifies CAWSTDSNQPQHF.

The chain carries TRBV30 and TRBJ2-6; D uncertain. Looked up from germline, CDR1 is GTSNPN and CDR2 is SVGIG (reference sequence). The CDR3 is 14 amino acids. The V and J ends lost 5 bases and 2 bases respectively, with 10 bases between them. For the CDR3, the DNA is TGTGCCTGGGACGCACAGACTGGGGCCAACGTCCTGACTTTC. Protein: CAWDAQTGANVLTF.

The chain recombines TRBV30 with TRBJ1-2; D may be TRBD1 (6 bases). V lost 3 bases and J lost 6, with 17 bases in between. Germline-derived CDR1 and CDR2 are GTSNPN and SVGIG (reference sequence). The CDR3 covers 14 residues. The CDR3 nucleotides are TGTGCCTGGAGCTACAACAGGGAGGCCCATGGCTACACCTTC. This translates into CAWSYNREAHGYTF.

V usage is TRBV10-3 and J usage is TRBJ2-1, with 8 positions matching TRBD2. The CDR3 sequence is 19 residues long. Germline V CDR1 and CDR2: ENHRY, SYGVKD. V lost 4 bases, J lost 2 bases, and 16 bases stayed unmatched. CDR3 sequence reads: CAISGDSGDTITTYNEQFF. The DNA for the CDR3 is TGTGCCATCAGTGGAGATAGCGGGGATACCATTACTACCTACAATGAGCAGTTCTTC.

V is TRBV11-3 and J is TRBJ2-1; D might be TRBD1 (6 bases). Germline lookup yields CDR1 SGHNT and CDR2 YENEEA. The CDR3 extends over 15 amino acids. V shed 2 bases and J shed 5 bases, with 13 bases lying between them. CDR3 sequence reads: CASSLMRAGDNEQFF. The CDR3 region has the DNA TGTGCCAGCAGCTTAATGCGGGCAGGGGACAATGAGCAGTTCTTC.

The gene calls are TRBV15 and TRBJ1-1, with D hard to call. Deletions cut 5 bases from V and 2 bases from J, with 3 bases between. This CDR3 comprises 11 residues. Germline CDR1 is LNHNV and CDR2 is YYDKDF (reference sequence). CDR3 protein: CATSGNTEAFF. The CDR3 DNA is TGTGCCACCAGCGGAAACACTGAAGCTTTCTTT.

The table lists this clone with a few counts. The chain joins TRBV19 to TRBJ2-2; D unresolved. The CDR3 totals 11 residues. The germline gives CDR1 LNHDA, CDR2 SQIVND (reference sequence). Trimming shortened V by 4 bases and J by 5 bases, and 2 bases separated the two germline ends. CDR3 in DNA: TGTGCCAGTAGTAGTACCGGGGAGCTGTTTTTT. It yields the protein CASSSTGELFF. Full variable domain (rest looked up from reference TRBV19 and TRBJ2-2): DGGITQSPKYLFRKEGQNVTLSCEQNLNHDAMYWYRQDPGQGLRLIYYSQIVNDFQKGDIAEGYSVSREKKESFPLTVTSAQKNPTAFYLCASSSTGELFFGEGSRLTVL.

The chain is built from TRBV30 and TRBJ1-1; perhaps TRBD1 as D (6 bases). Per germline, CDR1 GTSNPN and CDR2 SVGIG (reference sequence). The CDR3 contains 12 residues. V was cut by 2 bases and J by 11 bases, with 15 bases left in between. DNA for the CDR3: TGTGCCTGGAGTACCAGGGGAATTGGGGCTTTCTTT. It specifies CAWSTRGIGAFF.

About this clone: In the same sample, other DNA sequences code for this CDR3. The gene calls are TRBV29-1 and TRBJ2-5, with D uncertain. Per the germline V gene, CDR1 is SQVTM and CDR2 is ANQGSEA. CDR3 length: 14 residues. Trimming took 3 bases from V and 5 from J, leaving 16 bases between them. CDR3 DNA sequence: TGCAGCGTTGAGGATCTGACCCAACAGGAGACCCAGTACTTC. Its protein is CSVEDLTQQETQYF.

The chain has TRBV4-3 and TRBJ2-3, with D unclear. The V gene's germline CDR1 is LGHNA and CDR2 YSLEER. The CDR3 contains 15 residues. V was cut by 0 bases and J by 2 bases, with 9 bases left in between. The DNA of the CDR3 is TGCGCCAGCAGCCAAGATGTGCAATCCACAGATACGCAGTATTTT. This translates into CASSQDVQSTDTQYF.

The V call is TRBV2, the J call TRBJ2-1, with TRBD2 matching over 10 bases. V gave up 7 bases and J gave up 7 bases; unmatched junction bases: 4. Germline CDR1 reads SNHLY; CDR2 reads FYNNEI. CDR3 length: 13 residues. CDR3 protein: CASTLAGSNEQFF. In nucleotides, the CDR3 is TGTGCCAGCACACTAGCGGGGAGTAATGAGCAGTTCTTC. Filled out from reference TRBV2 and TRBJ2-1, the complete variable domain reads EPEVTQTPSHQVTQMGQEVILRCVPISNHLYFYWYRQILGQKVEFLVSFYNNEISEKSEIFDDQFSVERPDGSNFTLKIRSTKLEDSAMYFCASTLAGSNEQFFGPGTRLTVL.

The CDR3 DNA reads as TGTGCCAGCAGCCAACAAGACCGATCCGCCTATGGCTACACCTTC. Protein sequence: CASSQQDRSAYGYTF. The chain uses TRBV14 and TRBJ1-2; D is uncertain. CDR3 length: 15 amino acids. CDR1 is SGHDN and CDR2 is FVKESK in the germline V gene. V lost 2 bases and J lost 4, with 14 bases in between.

This clone is deemed medium-sized. The rearrangement links TRBV11-2 to TRBJ1-1, with D possibly being TRBD1 (5 bases). The CDR3 runs to 15 residues. The V end lost 4 bases, the J end lost 3 bases, and 15 bases lay between the germline ends. Germline-derived CDR1 and CDR2 are SGHAT and FQNNGV. CDR3 sequence reads: CASSSRGYPYTEAFF. The CDR3 DNA is TGTGCCAGCAGCTCGCGGGGCTACCCTTACACTGAAGCTTTCTTT.

This clone was observed a handful of times. This chain links TRBV4-3 with TRBJ2-7; 8 nucleotides match TRBD1. CDR1 is LGHNA and CDR2 is YSLEER in the germline V gene. The CDR3 loop spans 14 amino acids. V gave up 3 bases and J gave up 6 bases; unmatched junction bases: 7. The CDR3 bases are TGCGCCAGCAGCCAGAAGGACAGGGACGGCGAGCAGTACTTC. It specifies CASSQKDRDGEQYF.

V usage is TRBV5-6 and J usage is TRBJ1-6; D is unclear. V shed 4 bases and J shed 6 bases, with 14 bases lying between them. The CDR3 totals 15 residues. Germline V gene data show CDR1 as SGHDT and CDR2 as YYEEEE. CDR3 DNA sequence: TGTGCCAGCAGCCCCCGGGGAGCACCTAATTCACCCCTCCACTTT. It specifies CASSPRGAPNSPLHF.

J is TRBJ2-3 and V is TRBV11-2; perhaps TRBD1 as D (6 bases). Germline V gives CDR1 SGHAT, CDR2 FQNNGV. The CDR3 is 15 amino acids. Trimming stripped 4 bases from V and 6 bases from J, with 17 bases between. The CDR3 DNA is TGTGCCAGCAGCTCTGAAGGGGGAAGTCGGGATACGCAGTATTTT. It translates to CASSSEGGSRDTQYF.

The V and J genes are TRBV11-3 and TRBJ2-1; 11 bases agree with TRBD2. V dropped 5 bases and J dropped 4; count of bases not matched to a gene: 4. Germline assignment: CDR1 SGHNT and CDR2 YENEEA. The CDR3 has 15 residues. DNA of the CDR3: TGTGCCAGCAGCGAGCTAGCGGGGGGATACAATGAGCAGTTCTTC. It encodes CASSELAGGYNEQFF.

The chain links TRBV11-2 to TRBJ1-2; D unclear. CDR1 is SGHAT and CDR2 is FQNNGV in the germline V gene. CDR3 length: 16 amino acids. V lost 0 bases and J lost 1, with 12 bases in between. The CDR3 nucleotides are TGTGCCAGCAGCTTAGAAACCGGGCTCGATAACTATGGCTACACCTTC. Translating it yields CASSLETGLDNYGYTF.

This chain connects TRBV4-1 to TRBJ2-7; D ambiguous. The germline CDR1 and CDR2 sequences are MGHRA and YSYEKL. The CDR3 extends over 16 amino acids. With 0 bases removed from V and 4 bases from J, the gap between germline ends came to 16 bases. The CDR3 DNA reads as TGCGCCAGCAGCCAAGATGGTGGTAGAGACGATTACGAGCAGTACTTC. Its protein is CASSQDGGRDDYEQYF.

The chain recombines TRBV14 with TRBJ2-7; 8 bases line up with TRBD1. From germline, CDR1 is SGHDN and CDR2 FVKESK. The CDR3 covers 14 residues. Trimming took 5 bases from V and 6 from J; bases not matched to a gene: 9. The CDR3 loop reads CASSYTRTGTEQYF. The CDR3 nucleotides are TGTGCCAGCAGCTATACCCGGACAGGGACCGAGCAGTACTTC. Full variable domain (outside the CDR3, taken from reference TRBV14 and TRBJ2-7): EAGVTQFPSHSVIEKGQTVTLRCDPISGHDNLYWYRRVMGKEIKFLLHFVKESKQDESGMPNNRFLAERTGGTYSTLKVQPAELEDSGVYFCASSYTRTGTEQYFGPGTRLTVT.

The chain couples TRBV2 to TRBJ2-1; TRBD1 agrees at 9 bases. The CDR3 covers 15 residues. Unmatched junction bases numbered 4, after V lost 7 bases and J lost 0 bases. Germline-derived CDR1 and CDR2 are SNHLY and FYNNEI. The CDR3, as DNA: TGTGCCAGCATGCAGACAGGGGGCTCCTACAATGAGCAGTTCTTC. Translating gives CASMQTGGSYNEQFF.

This clone was counted a single time. The chain links TRBV7-7 to TRBJ1-5, with unresolved D. The V gene lost 5 bases and the J gene lost 0 bases, with 20 bases spanning the gap. The CDR3 spans 18 residues. Per germline, CDR1 SSHAT and CDR2 FNYEAQ (reference sequence). CDR3 in DNA: TGTGCCAGCAGCCCTAGTTATACGGCGGCCTATAGCAATCAGCCCCAGCATTTT. It specifies CASSPSYTAAYSNQPQHF.

This clone was picked up one time. The chain couples TRBV4-3 to TRBJ2-7; the D gene is possibly TRBD2 (6 bases). Trimming pared 4 bases from V and 6 bases from J, leaving 13 bases between. Germline lookup yields CDR1 LGHNA and CDR2 YSLEER. The CDR3 spans 13 residues. CDR3 coding DNA: TGCGCCAGCAGCCCTCGGCGGGGCTTCGAGCAGTACTTC. This codes for CASSPRRGFEQYF.

The chain is built from TRBV4-3 and TRBJ2-7; tentatively, D is TRBD2 (5 bases). CDR1 is LGHNA and CDR2 is YSLEER in the germline V gene. The V end lost 1 base, the J end lost 1 base, and 8 bases lay between the germline ends. This CDR3 spans 14 amino acids. CDR3 DNA sequence: TGCGCCAGCAGCCAAGCCTCGGGGTCCTACGAGCAGTACTTC. Translating gives CASSQASGSYEQYF.

V gene TRBV6-5 combines with J gene TRBJ2-2; 10 positions match TRBD1. CDR3 size: 15 residues. V lost 5 bases, J lost 4 bases, and 4 bases stayed unmatched. Per germline, CDR1 MNHEY and CDR2 SVGAGI. CDR3 amino acids: CASSPTGGRTGELFF. In DNA form, the CDR3 reads TGTGCCAGCAGTCCGACAGGGGGCCGCACCGGGGAGCTGTTTTTT.

This clone was observed a handful of times. This chain connects TRBV2 to TRBJ1-1; no reliable D call. The CDR3 contains 12 residues. V gave up 4 bases and J gave up 1 base, with 4 bases separating them. From germline, CDR1 is SNHLY and CDR2 FYNNEI. The CDR3: CASSAGNTEAFF. Written as DNA, the CDR3 is TGTGCCAGCAGTGCCGGGAACACTGAAGCTTTCTTT.

This clone was recorded a few times. The rearrangement links TRBV15 to TRBJ2-7; D is possibly TRBD1 (6 bases). Germline values: CDR1 LNHNV, CDR2 YYDKDF (reference sequence). Trimming removed 0 bases at V and 0 bases at J, with 15 bases between. The CDR3 covers 17 residues. This CDR3 reads CATSRDLDSIISYEQYF. DNA of the CDR3: TGTGCCACCAGCAGAGATTTGGACAGCATTATCTCCTACGAGCAGTACTTC.

The DNA of the CDR3 is TGCAGCGTTGTTACCCCACGTGGGGGCTACACCTTC. This translates into CSVVTPRGGYTF. The chain joins TRBV29-1 to TRBJ1-2; no firm D call. V shed 4 bases and J shed 8 bases, with 14 bases lying between them. Germline CDR1 and CDR2: SQVTM and ANQGSEA. The CDR3 sequence is 12 residues long.

The CDR3 DNA is TGTGCCAGCAGCCCCCGGGCAGCGCCTAATTCACCCCTCCACTTT. Protein: CASSPRAAPNSPLHF. This chain joins TRBV9 and TRBJ1-6; D is uncertain. The V end was cut by 4 bases, the J end by 6 bases, with 14 bases between. The CDR3 sequence is 15 residues long. CDR1 and CDR2 (germline): SGDLS, YYNGEE.

The chain is built from TRBV6-5 and TRBJ1-2, with 10 bases lining up with TRBD1. CDR3 size: 13 residues. V shed 6 bases, J shed 7 bases, and the junction held 5 bases outside the gene matches. Germline V gives CDR1 MNHEY, CDR2 SVGAGI. The DNA of the CDR3 is TGTGCCAGCAGGCCCGGGACAGGGGCTGGCTACACCTTC. Encoded protein: CASRPGTGAGYTF.